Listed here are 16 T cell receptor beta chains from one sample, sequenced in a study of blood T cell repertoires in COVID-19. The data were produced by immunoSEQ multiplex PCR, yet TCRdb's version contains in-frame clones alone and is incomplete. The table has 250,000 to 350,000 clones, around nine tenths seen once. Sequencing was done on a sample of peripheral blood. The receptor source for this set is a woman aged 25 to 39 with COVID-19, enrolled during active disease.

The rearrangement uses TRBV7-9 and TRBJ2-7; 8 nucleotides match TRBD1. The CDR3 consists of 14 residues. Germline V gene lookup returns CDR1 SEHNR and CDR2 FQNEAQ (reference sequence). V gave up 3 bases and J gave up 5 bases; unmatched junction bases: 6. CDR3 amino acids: CASSFWTGSDEQYF. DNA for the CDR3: TGTGCCAGCAGCTTTTGGACAGGGAGTGACGAGCAGTACTTC.

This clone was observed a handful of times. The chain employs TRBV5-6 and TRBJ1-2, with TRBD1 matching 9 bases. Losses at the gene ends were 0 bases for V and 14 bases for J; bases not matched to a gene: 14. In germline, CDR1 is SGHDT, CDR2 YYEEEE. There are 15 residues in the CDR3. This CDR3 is CASSLANRGQGRETF. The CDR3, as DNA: TGTGCCAGCAGCTTGGCTAATCGGGGACAGGGACGGGAGACCTTC.

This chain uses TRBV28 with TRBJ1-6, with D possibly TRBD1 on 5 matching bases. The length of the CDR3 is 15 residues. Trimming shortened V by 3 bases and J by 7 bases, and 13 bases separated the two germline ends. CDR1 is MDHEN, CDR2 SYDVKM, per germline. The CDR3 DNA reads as TGTGCCAGCAGTTTGTTTGACAGTGTAAATTCACCCCTCCACTTT. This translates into CASSLFDSVNSPLHF.

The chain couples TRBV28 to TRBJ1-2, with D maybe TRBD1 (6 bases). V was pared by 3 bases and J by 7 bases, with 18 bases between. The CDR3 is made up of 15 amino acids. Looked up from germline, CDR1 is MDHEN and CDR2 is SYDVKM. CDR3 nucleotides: TGTGCCAGCAGTTTGGGGGCAAGGGGCTTGGGTGGCTACACCTTC. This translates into CASSLGARGLGGYTF.

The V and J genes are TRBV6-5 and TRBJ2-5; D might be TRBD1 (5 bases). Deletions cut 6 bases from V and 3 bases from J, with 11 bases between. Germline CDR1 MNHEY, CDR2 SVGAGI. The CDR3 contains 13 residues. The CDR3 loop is CASSLQEKETQYF. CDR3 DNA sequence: TGTGCCAGCAGCCTACAGGAGAAAGAGACCCAGTACTTC.

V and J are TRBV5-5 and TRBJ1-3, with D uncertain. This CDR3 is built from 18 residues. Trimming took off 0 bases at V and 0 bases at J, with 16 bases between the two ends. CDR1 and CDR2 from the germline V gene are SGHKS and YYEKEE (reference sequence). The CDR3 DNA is TGTGCCAGCAGCTTGGGGGGATTTCGGAGGTCCTCTGGAAACACCATATATTTT. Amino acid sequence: CASSLGGFRRSSGNTIYF.

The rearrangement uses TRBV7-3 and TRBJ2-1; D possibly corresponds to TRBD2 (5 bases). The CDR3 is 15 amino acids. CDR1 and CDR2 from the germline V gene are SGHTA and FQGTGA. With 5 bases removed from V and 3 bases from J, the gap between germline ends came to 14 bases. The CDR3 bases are TGTGCCAGCAGCCCCAACGGGATTGTCTACAATGAGCAGTTCTTC. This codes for CASSPNGIVYNEQFF.

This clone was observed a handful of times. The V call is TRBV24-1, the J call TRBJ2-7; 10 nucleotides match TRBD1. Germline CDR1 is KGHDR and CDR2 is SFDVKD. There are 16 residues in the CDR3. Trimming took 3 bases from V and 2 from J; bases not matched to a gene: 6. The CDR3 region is CATSDQPGQGPYEQYF. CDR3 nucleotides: TGTGCCACCAGTGATCAACCGGGACAGGGGCCCTACGAGCAGTACTTC.

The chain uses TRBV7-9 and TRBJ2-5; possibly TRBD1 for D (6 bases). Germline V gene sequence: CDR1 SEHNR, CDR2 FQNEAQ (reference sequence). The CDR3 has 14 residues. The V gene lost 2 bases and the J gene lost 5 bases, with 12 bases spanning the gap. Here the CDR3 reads CASSLPGARETQYF. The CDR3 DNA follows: TGTGCCAGCAGCTTACCAGGGGCGCGTGAGACCCAGTACTTC.

As DNA, the CDR3 is TGTGCCAGCAGTTCCCCAGGGGGCCCCTACGAGCAGTACTTC. It encodes CASSSPGGPYEQYF. The rearrangement uses TRBV2 and TRBJ2-7; 8 bases agree with TRBD1. Looked up from germline, CDR1 is SNHLY and CDR2 is FYNNEI. With 5 bases clipped from V and 2 bases from J, the junction kept 5 bases outside the gene matches. The CDR3 length is 14 residues.

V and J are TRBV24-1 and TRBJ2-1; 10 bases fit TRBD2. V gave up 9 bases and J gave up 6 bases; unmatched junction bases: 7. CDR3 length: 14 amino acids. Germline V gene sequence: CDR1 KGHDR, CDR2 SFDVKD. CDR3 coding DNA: TGTGCCACCGGGCTAGCGGGAGTGTCCAATGAGCAGTTCTTC. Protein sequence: CATGLAGVSNEQFF.

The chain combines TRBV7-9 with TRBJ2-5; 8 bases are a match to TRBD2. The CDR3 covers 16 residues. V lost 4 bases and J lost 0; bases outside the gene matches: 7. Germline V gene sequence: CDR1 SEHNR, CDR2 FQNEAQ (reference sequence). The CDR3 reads CASSYIAGPYQETQYF. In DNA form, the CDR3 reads TGTGCCAGCAGCTATATAGCGGGACCCTACCAAGAGACCCAGTACTTC.

Here the CDR3 DNA reads TGTGCCAGCAGCTTGTTCAGGGGGGATTCACCCCTCCACTTT. It yields the protein CASSLFRGDSPLHF. The chain uses TRBV5-5 and TRBJ1-6, with 7 nucleotides matching TRBD1. Germline values: CDR1 SGHKS, CDR2 YYEKEE (reference sequence). Trimming at V came to 1 base and at J to 8 bases, leaving 3 bases not matched to a gene. The CDR3 is 14 amino acids.

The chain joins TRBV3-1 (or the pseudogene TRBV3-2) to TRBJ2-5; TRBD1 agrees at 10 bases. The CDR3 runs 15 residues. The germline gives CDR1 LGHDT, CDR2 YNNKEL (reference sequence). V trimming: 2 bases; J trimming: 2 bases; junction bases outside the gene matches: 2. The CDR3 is CASSQRDRGQETQYF. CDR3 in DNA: TGTGCCAGCAGCCAAAGGGACAGGGGTCAAGAGACCCAGTACTTC.

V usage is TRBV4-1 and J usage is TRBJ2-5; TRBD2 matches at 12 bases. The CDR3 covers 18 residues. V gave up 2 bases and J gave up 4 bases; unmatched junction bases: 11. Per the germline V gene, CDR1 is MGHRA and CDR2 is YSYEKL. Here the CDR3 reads CASSQPGVGLAGRETQYF. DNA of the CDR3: TGCGCCAGCAGCCAACCGGGGGTTGGACTAGCGGGAAGAGAGACCCAGTACTTC.

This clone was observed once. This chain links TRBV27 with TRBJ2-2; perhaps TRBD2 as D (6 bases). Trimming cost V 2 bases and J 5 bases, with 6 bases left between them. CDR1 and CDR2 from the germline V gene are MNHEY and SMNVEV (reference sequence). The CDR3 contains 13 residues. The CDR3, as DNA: TGTGCCAGCAGTTTAGGGACTACCGGGGAGCTGTTTTTT. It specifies CASSLGTTGELFF.